This T cell receptor beta chain was profiled in a study of cytomegalovirus exposure and HLA in healthy donors. 60 Vbeta and 13 Jbeta primers were used in PCR. Sequencing used immunoSEQ multiplex PCR; TCRdb keeps in-frame clones, though not all of them. The table has some 160,000 clones, roughly 84% seen once; the top ten hold less than 2.5%. J lost 8 bases, V lost 5 bases, and 9 bases had no gene match. CDR1 and CDR2 from the germline V gene are LNHDA and SQIVND (reference sequence). The CDR3 is 14 amino acids. This receptor was obtained from a boy aged 2 to 9 in good health and CMV-seronegative. Material for sequencing was PBMCs. V usage is TRBV19 and J usage is TRBJ1-2; 9 bases align to TRBD1. CDR3 residues: CASSSGTGLSGYTF. The CDR3 DNA reads as TGTGCCAGTAGTTCCGGGACAGGGCTTTCCGGCTACACCTTC.